The 32 T cell receptor beta chains reported below all come from one sample, sequenced in a study of T and B cells in COVID-19 patients. TRB was amplified from around 250-460 ng of blood genomic DNA. TRB rearrangements were amplified by multiplex PCR with BIOMED2 TRB-A/B primers. TCRdb called the multiplex PCR reads again in MiXCR, with one record for every CDR3 protein. This table holds around 12,000 distinct CDR3 sequences, under 35% found once. Sequencing was performed on blood. The receptor set was obtained from a human donor who had recovered from COVID-19.

This clonotype was recorded only once. This chain uses TRBV6-1 with TRBJ1-5; TRBD1 is a possible D gene (5 bases). From germline, CDR1 is MNHNS and CDR2 SASEGT. This CDR3 contains 15 residues. The V end was cut by 1 base, the J end by 4 bases, with 11 bases between. The CDR3 loop reads CASSEGRVPNQPQHF. CDR3 in DNA: TGTGCCAGCAGTGAAGGCAGGGTGCCAAATCAGCCCCAGCATTTT.

A few counts support this clonotype. V is TRBV27 and J is TRBJ1-2; D not certain. The CDR3 loop spans 14 amino acids. In germline, CDR1 is MNHEY, CDR2 SMNVEV (reference sequence). The germline V and J ends were trimmed by 6 bases and 1 base, with 12 bases remaining between them. CDR3 DNA: TGTGCCAGCAGGCCTACCGGCCTTAACTATGGCTACACCTTC. It specifies CASRPTGLNYGYTF.

This sequence joins TRBV6-5 and TRBJ2-1, with 9 bases lining up with TRBD1. Germline V gene sequence: CDR1 MNHEY, CDR2 SVGAGI. The CDR3 is 18 amino acids. With V trimmed by 0 bases and J by 4 bases, 10 bases remained unmatched. The CDR3 region is CASSYSPPGTGIYNEQFF. The CDR3 coding sequence is TGTGCCAGCAGTTACTCCCCCCCCGGGACAGGGATTTACAATGAGCAGTTCTTC.

This rearrangement joins TRBV21-1 to TRBJ2-1; the table's D call of TRBD1 was not tested on the DNA. TRBV21-1 is designated a pseudogene. This CDR3 region has 15 residues. CDR3 sequence reads: CASSPGTGVNNEQFF. As DNA, the CDR3 is TGTGCCAGCAGCCCCGGGACAGGGGTTAACAATGAGCAGTTCTTC.

This clonotype was seen many times. J is TRBJ2-3 and V is TRBV6-2 or TRBV6-3, with TRBD2 matching 7 bases. J gave up 2 bases and V 7 bases, and 6 bases lay outside the gene matches. Germline assignment: CDR1 MNHEY and CDR2 SVGEGT. The CDR3 length is 14 residues. For the CDR3, the DNA is TGTGCCAGCAAACTCGGACTAGACACAGATACGCAGTATTTT. This codes for CASKLGLDTDTQYF.

This clonotype was seen only a few times. V and J are TRBV7-6 and TRBJ2-5; D unclear. CDR1 and CDR2 from the germline V gene are SGHVS and FNYEAQ. Deletions cut 3 bases from V and 1 base from J, with 9 bases between. The CDR3 covers 14 residues. CDR3 loop: CASSFMQVQETQYF. The CDR3 nucleotides read TGTGCCAGCAGCTTTATGCAGGTCCAAGAGACCCAGTACTTC.

The V call is TRBV5-4, the J call TRBJ2-2; 10 bases agree with TRBD2. The CDR3 totals 18 residues. The germline gives CDR1 SGHNT, CDR2 YYREEE (reference sequence). V lost 4 bases to trimming and J lost 0 bases; unmatched junction nucleotides: 9. CDR3 sequence reads: CASSQDPSGSTNTGELFF. CDR3 DNA sequence: TGTGCCAGCAGCCAAGATCCTAGCGGGAGCACGAACACCGGGGAGCTGTTTTTT.

This clonotype was seen more than once but under ten times. The rearrangement uses TRBV20-1 and TRBJ2-2; a weak D match, TRBD1 (5 bases). The CDR3 length is 15 residues. V was trimmed by 0 bases and J by 4 bases, leaving 12 bases between them. Germline V gene lookup returns CDR1 DFQATT and CDR2 SNEGSKA (reference sequence). This CDR3 is CSARERGRGTGELFF. Here the CDR3 DNA reads TGCAGTGCTAGAGAAAGGGGTCGCGGCACCGGGGAGCTGTTTTTT.

The chain couples TRBV24-1 to TRBJ2-1, with TRBD2 matching 7 bases. This CDR3 has 16 residues. Germline V lookup: CDR1 KGHDR, CDR2 SFDVKD. V gave up 3 bases and J gave up 7 bases; unmatched junction bases: 11. CDR3: CATSDPPGLTLNEQFF. CDR3 coding DNA: TGTGCCACCAGTGATCCGCCGGGACTAACGCTTAATGAGCAGTTCTTC.

The rearrangement uses TRBV5-6 and TRBJ2-4; D could derive from TRBD1 or TRBD2 (5 bases each). Looked up from germline, CDR1 is SGHDT and CDR2 is YYEEEE. CDR3 length: 18 amino acids. Trimming removed 1 base at V and 0 bases at J, with 17 bases between. DNA of the CDR3: TGTGCCAGCAGCTTGAGGGGTTCGGGACCTCTAGCCAAAAACATTCAGTACTTC. Residues: CASSLRGSGPLAKNIQYF.

The V gene is TRBV5-1, the J gene TRBJ2-5, with 8 bases matching TRBD2. CDR3 length: 14 residues. After removal of 5 bases from V and 2 bases from J, the junction contained 5 bases not matched to a gene. Germline loops: CDR1 SGHRS, CDR2 YFSETQ. CDR3 sequence reads: CASSPLAAQETQYF. The CDR3 region has the DNA TGCGCCAGCAGTCCACTAGCGGCGCAAGAGACCCAGTACTTC.

This clonotype came up many times. The rearrangement uses TRBV5-6 and TRBJ1-6, with D possibly matching TRBD1 (5 bases). Germline V gene data show CDR1 as SGHDT and CDR2 as YYEEEE. Trimming left V 4 bases short and J 8 bases short, with 13 bases between. The CDR3 totals 14 residues. The CDR3 DNA reads as TGTGCCAGCAGCCTGGGGGGTGTCGATTCACCCCTCCACTTT. This sequence encodes CASSLGGVDSPLHF.

CDR3 sequence reads: CASSIEASGRGTGELFF. The CDR3, as DNA: TGTGCCAGTAGTATAGAAGCTAGCGGGAGGGGCACCGGGGAGCTGTTTTTT. This chain uses TRBV19 with TRBJ2-2, with 12 nucleotides matching TRBD2. This CDR3 comprises 17 residues. Germline lookup yields CDR1 LNHDA and CDR2 SQIVND (reference sequence). V dropped 0 bases and J dropped 4; count of bases not matched to a gene: 3.

The CDR3 is CASSLGSGNSPLHF. The CDR3 DNA sequence: TGTGCCAGCAGTTTGGGCAGTGGTAATTCACCCCTCCACTTT. The chain is built from TRBV12-3 or TRBV12-4 and TRBJ1-6; D ambiguous. The CDR3 spans 14 residues. Deletions cut 3 bases from V and 6 bases from J, with 9 bases between.

The chain links TRBV12-3 or TRBV12-4 to TRBJ1-4; possible D gene TRBD1, 5 bases. This CDR3 is built from 13 residues. V was clipped by 6 bases and J by 7 bases, with 12 bases between them. CDR3 nucleotides: TGTGCCAGCAGCCCAACAGGACTTGAAAAACTGTTTTTT. The encoded protein is CASSPTGLEKLFF.

CDR3 DNA sequence: TGTGCCAGCAGCTACGGACTAGCGGGAGACACCGGGGAGCTGTTTTTT. Translating it yields CASSYGLAGDTGELFF. The chain uses TRBV7-6 and TRBJ2-2; TRBD2 agrees at 13 bases. Trimming cost V 4 bases and J 3 bases; bases outside gene matches: 2. CDR1 is SGHVS, CDR2 FNYEAQ, per germline. The CDR3 covers 16 residues.

This clonotype was observed a few times. V is TRBV6-5 and J is TRBJ1-3, with D possibly being TRBD1 (6 bases). CDR3 length equals 16 residues. Germline assignment: CDR1 MNHEY and CDR2 SVGAGI. Trimming shortened V by 4 bases and J by 0 bases, and 13 bases separated the two germline ends. The CDR3 bases are TGTGCCAGCAGTTCAGACAGGACCCTCTCTGGAAACACCATATATTTT. Its translation is CASSSDRTLSGNTIYF.

This clonotype was counted at least ten times. The CDR3 is CASRSLAGYYEQYV. CDR3 nucleotides: TGTGCCAGCAGGTCTCTAGCGGGATACTACGAGCAGTACGTC. V gene TRBV6-5 combines with J gene TRBJ2-7, with 9 bases identical to TRBD2. Germline CDR1 is MNHEY and CDR2 is SVGAGI. Unmatched junction bases numbered 6, after V lost 6 bases and J lost 3 bases. The CDR3 has 14 amino acids.

This clonotype is medium-sized. The chain combines TRBV11-1 with TRBJ2-1, with D unclear. V dropped 1 base and J dropped 2 bases, with 12 bases sitting between them. Germline-derived CDR1 and CDR2 are SGHAT and FQDESV (reference sequence). This CDR3 has 16 residues. The CDR3 sequence is CASSLGAGTAYNEQFF. As DNA, the CDR3 is TGTGCCAGCAGCTTAGGAGCTGGTACCGCCTACAATGAGCAGTTCTTC. The full variable domain, rest sourced from reference TRBV11-1 and TRBJ2-1, is EAEVAQSPRYKITEKSQAVAFWCDPISGHATLYWYRQILGQGPELLVQFQDESVVDDSQLPKDRFSAERLKGVDSTLKIQPAELGDSAMYLCASSLGAGTAYNEQFFGPGTRLTVL.

With regard to this clonotype: A much more abundant neighbour one base away suggests this may be a read error. The chain carries TRBV15 and TRBJ2-7; TRBD2 matches 8 bases. The J segment lost 2 bases and the V segment lost 1 base, leaving 1 base of the junction unmatched. CDR1 is LNHNV, CDR2 YYDKDF, per germline (reference sequence). This CDR3 is built from 14 residues. CDR3 in DNA: TGTGCCACCAGCAGAGGGCGGGGGGCCTACGAGCAGTACTTC. It codes for CATSRGRGAYEQYF.

The chain couples TRBV24-1 to TRBJ2-3, with D perhaps matching TRBD1 (6 bases). Germline CDR1 KGHDR, CDR2 SFDVKD. Trimming took 2 bases from V and 1 from J, leaving 15 bases between them. CDR3 length equals 17 residues. CDR3 amino acids: CATSDSPGVWGTDTQYF. The CDR3 coding sequence is TGTGCCACCAGTGATTCCCCAGGGGTGTGGGGCACAGATACGCAGTATTTT.

This clonotype was counted between two and nine times. The rearrangement uses TRBV12-3 or TRBV12-4 and TRBJ1-3, with D possibly being TRBD1 (6 bases). The length of the CDR3 is 14 residues. V dropped 5 bases and J dropped 4 bases, with 12 bases sitting between them. CDR3 DNA sequence: TGTGCCAGCAGTCCAACAGGGTTAGGAAACACCATATATTTT. It codes for CASSPTGLGNTIYF.

This clonotype is medium-sized. V gene TRBV29-1 combines with J gene TRBJ2-3, with a tentative D call TRBD2 (6 bases). V was pared by 6 bases and J by 3 bases, with 10 bases between. The CDR3 loop spans 12 amino acids. Looked up from germline, CDR1 is SQVTM and CDR2 is ANQGSEA. CDR3 bases: TGCAGCGTGATACTAGCTACAGATACGCAGTATTTT. Protein product: CSVILATDTQYF.

The genes are TRBV27 and TRBJ2-7; tentatively, D is TRBD1 (5 bases). V was clipped by 7 bases and J by 0 bases, with 13 bases between them. This CDR3 comprises 14 residues. Germline V gives CDR1 MNHEY, CDR2 SMNVEV (reference sequence). CDR3 amino acids: CASTKGFDSYEQYF. In DNA, the CDR3 is TGTGCCAGCACTAAGGGGTTTGACTCCTACGAGCAGTACTTC.

This clonotype was detected a few times. The genes are TRBV10-3 and TRBJ2-3, with 7 positions matching TRBD2. Germline V lookup: CDR1 ENHRY, CDR2 SYGVKD. This CDR3 spans 15 amino acids. The V gene end was trimmed by 4 bases and the J gene end by 0 bases; junction bases not matched to a gene: 4. The CDR3 coding sequence is TGTGCCATCAGTGGGGGAGGGACTAGCACAGATACGCAGTATTTT. Protein product: CAISGGGTSTDTQYF.

This clonotype is categorized as medium-sized. The V and J genes are TRBV30 and TRBJ2-2, with 9 bases aligning to TRBD2. Trimming took 1 base from V and 6 from J; bases not matched to a gene: 3. CDR1 and CDR2 from the germline V gene are GTSNPN and SVGIG (reference sequence). This CDR3 is 14 amino acids long. CDR3 protein: CAWSGGRAPGELFF. CDR3 bases: TGTGCCTGGAGTGGCGGGAGGGCCCCCGGGGAGCTGTTTTTT.

For this clonotype: A much larger clone lies a single base off, so this may be a read error. This chain joins TRBV29-1 and TRBJ1-4; D gene ambiguous. With 6 bases removed from V and 8 bases from J, the gap between germline ends came to 16 bases. CDR3 length equals 13 residues. In germline, CDR1 is SQVTM, CDR2 ANQGSEA. Here the CDR3 DNA reads TGCAGCGTCGTAGTCTTGCAAGAGGAAAAACTGTTTTTT. Amino acid sequence: CSVVVLQEEKLFF.

In DNA, the CDR3 is TGTGCCAGCAGCCAAGAGCGACAGGGCAGCGAAAAACTGTTTTTT. It yields the protein CASSQERQGSEKLFF. The chain combines TRBV4-2 with TRBJ1-4; TRBD1 agrees at 7 bases. V lost 0 bases and J lost 8; bases outside the gene matches: 6. Germline V CDR1 and CDR2: LGHNA, YNFKEQ. CDR3 length equals 15 residues.

The sample holds a few counts of this clonotype. This chain joins TRBV6-1 and TRBJ2-5, with 8 bases aligning to TRBD2. The CDR3 is 19 residues long. Germline trimming cut 0 bases from V and 4 bases from J; bases unmatched to any gene: 16. Germline CDR1 and CDR2: MNHNS and SASEGT. CDR3 region: CASSEAEPNSGIKRETQYF. The CDR3 nucleotides are TGTGCCAGCAGTGAAGCGGAACCTAATAGCGGGATCAAACGAGAGACCCAGTACTTC.

In its sample, this clonotype was seen a few times. The CDR3 nucleotides read TGTGCCAGCTCACCAAAATTGCAGGGGGCAGGTAAAGATACGCAGTATTTT. Translating it yields CASSPKLQGAGKDTQYF. This sequence joins TRBV18 and TRBJ2-3, with 8 bases matching TRBD1. The length of the CDR3 is 17 residues. V shed 2 bases and J 5 bases; nucleotides not matched to a gene: 12. Germline lookup yields CDR1 KGHSH and CDR2 LQKENI.

The J gene is TRBJ2-3, the V gene TRBV5-8, with TRBD1 as a possible D gene (5 bases). V was shortened by 0 bases and J by 0 bases, with 11 bases between the two germline ends. Looked up from germline, CDR1 is SGHTS and CDR2 is YDEGEE. The CDR3 spans 16 residues. CDR3: CASSLERRVSTDTQYF. The CDR3 DNA follows: TGTGCCAGCAGCTTGGAGCGCAGGGTGAGCACAGATACGCAGTATTTT.

This clonotype is labeled medium-sized (0.01 to 0.1%). The chain carries TRBV19 and TRBJ2-3, with 15 bases fitting TRBD2. Trimming took 4 bases from V and 1 from J; bases not matched to a gene: 0. Germline V CDR1 and CDR2: LNHDA, SQIVND (reference sequence). This CDR3 has 16 amino acids. The CDR3 protein is CASSRTSGRGTDTQYF. CDR3 DNA: TGTGCCAGTAGTAGGACTAGCGGGAGGGGCACAGATACGCAGTATTTT.